This TCR beta chain is drawn from a study of cytomegalovirus exposure and HLA in healthy donors listed by TCRdb under 2017. Notes on the research overall: According to an earlier analysis of a few hundred of the donors, about 180 million T cells yielded 100 million or so unique TCR beta sequences and less than 300 Gb of sequence data. In a later genetic analysis, genome-wide SNP genotypes for about 65% of the roughly 670 donors were used, and that subset was treated as a discovery cohort. Every repertoire in the discovery cohort had been generated on one and the same sequencing platform. Of the approximately 400 genotyped donors, 81% were placed in the genetic ancestry cluster associated with self-reported Caucasian donors. Using immunosequencing, the study profiled T cell repertoires from 500 to 800 subjects and related those repertoires to cytomegalovirus serostatus. An earlier analysis of approximately 500 of the donors applied high-throughput TCR beta sequencing to assess whether each TCR beta V gene segment acted as functional or pseudogenic. Around 300 gigabases of sequencing data and approximately 80 million unique TCR sequences were included in an early release covering under 650 HLA-typed donors. Among 398 genotyped donors of the cohort, an average of roughly 230,000 unique TCR beta nucleotide sequences was sequenced per donor, of which 15% to 20% were non-productive. A later analysis re-analyzed previously published TCR beta repertoires from 666 donors and added high-resolution HLA genotyping to study TCR occurrence patterns. The study was designed to test whether signatures of past pathogen exposure could be identified by cataloging public T cell receptors. Both class I and class II loci were covered by HLA typing, at four-digit resolution. Typing coverage varied by locus: about 620-630 donors for A, B, C, DRB1 and DQB1; under 550 for DQA1; more than 600 for DPA1; approximately 450 for DPB1. The later analysis used no new phenotypic data to find candidate immune exposures, relying instead on TCR beta sequences and their occurrence across donors. To predict cytomegalovirus infection status, the study combined high-throughput TCR immunosequencing, statistical association of individual TCRs with disease status, and machine learning. Several DR-DQ haplotypes were treated as single units for association and clustering because of strong linkage in the cohort. Donor age, sex, ethnicity and CMV serostatus were compiled alongside the repertoire data. Along with the approximately 670-subject first cohort, a separate validation cohort of over a hundred different subjects was used.

The junction shows trimming of 8 bases on V and 2 bases on J, and the gene matches do not reach 4 bases of it. Looking up the germline V gene (reference sequence) yields CDR1 PRHDT and CDR2 FYEKMQ. The CDR3 has 14 amino acids, counting the end cysteine and phenylalanine. The kept DNA is CDR3 alone, 42 bases in frame from the first base. Overall study outcomes, separate from this receptor: A further reported finding was that TCR beta sequences accurately predicted the HLA-A and HLA-B alleles for most subjects in the first cohort. A later genetic analysis associated a missense DCLRE1C variant with V-gene and J-gene trimming of TCR beta chains, and an independent cohort replicated the association. The presence/absence analyses assumed that sequencing depth was roughly uniform across donors, and that assumption may not be true. Compared with the approximately 670-donor mean, donors in an Asian-associated ancestry cluster had fewer N-insertions in productive TCRs, according to a later genetic analysis. The authors suggested that the approach could potentially be extended to other disease states and immunological phenotypes. An earlier analysis of 450 to 750 of the donors showed that most TCR beta V segments appeared in productive rearrangements either about 90% or about 30% of the time, which broadly matched IMGT annotations. The earlier analysis of approximately 560 of the donors excluded roughly 16 rarely observed V segments, including chromosome 9 orphons, because counts were too low. A later analysis associated roughly 17,000 TCR beta sequences with specific HLA alleles at a false discovery rate of 0.05. Most TCR sequences were observed very rarely across donors, whereas some public TCRs were present in many individuals. The classifier was reported to diagnose cytomegalovirus status with high specificity and sensitivity in both the original and validation cohorts. In the study, approximately 150 TCR beta chains were listed as associated with cytomegalovirus. In a later analysis, HLA-associated TCR beta chains were found to be more clonally expanded and to have lower generation probabilities than equally common non-associated chains. Linkage disequilibrium might explain the correlated functional status among segregating V segments, but an unknown experimental factor could not be ruled out. A group of highly shared sequence variants was considered likely to be a technical artifact of the sequencing pipeline. In a later analysis, several top co-occurrence clusters were reported to appear linked to parvovirus B19, influenza, CMV and Epstein-Barr virus. HLA typing was unavailable for some donors at each locus, so association tests used only the typed subset. In this cohort, only TCR beta chains were sequenced, and detectable features were limited by the absence of alpha or paired-chain data. A later analysis found that most CMV-associated TCR beta chains appeared HLA-restricted, with HLA associations seemingly driven largely by CMV exposure. Immune exposure information for the cohort was limited to CMV serostatus. In a later analysis, the rate of TCR association differed among HLA loci, with DRB1 alleles having the most associated TCRs and HLA-C alleles having the fewest. When HLA alleles, especially DR and DQ, strongly co-occurred, TCR associations were difficult to assign to individual alleles. A few of the identified cytomegalovirus-associated TCR beta chains were confirmed in vitro to be specific for cytomegalovirus antigens. Some IMGT-functional V segments, including TRBV6-2 and TRBV6-3, could not be told apart with the 87-base-pair reads, so those segments were excluded.

The cohort was made up of under 800 healthy bone marrow donors. All cohort members were sampled while nominally healthy, although unrecorded immune exposures were likely present. The donor was CMV seropositive and was included in the group of 300 or so seropositive cohort members. Every donor gave a peripheral blood sample, and the peripheral blood mononuclear cells from that sample were used for TCR beta sequencing. The Qiagen DNeasy Blood Extraction Kit was used to extract genomic DNA from the blood cell samples. Concerning this clone: It has no known antigen specificity. Base qualities were left out, and no much larger clone turns up one base away.

The library came from the immunoSEQ multiplex PCR assay. A mixture of 60 forward primers for TCR Vbeta segments and 13 reverse primers for TCR Jbeta segments was used in the multiplex PCR. Amplification of the CDR3 region of rearranged TCR beta genes was performed with a multiplex PCR assay on genomic DNA. The amplified TCR beta libraries were sequenced on the Illumina HiSeq System as 87-base-pair reads. Per the original workflow: A later analysis tallied roughly 78 million unique TCR beta chains across the 666 repertoires, and about 10 million of those chains were shared by two or more donors. A nearest-neighbor algorithm error-corrected the raw reads and collapsed the reads into unique sequences, merging closely related sequences to remove PCR and sequencing errors. To assign V, D and J gene segments, CDR3 sequences were aligned to IMGT reference sequences. For a sequence to be retained, a match of at least six nucleotides to both a V gene segment and a J gene segment was required. Rearrangements were classified as productive when the CDR3 lacked stop codons and remained in frame with V and J, and all other rearrangements were classified as non-productive. CDR3 was defined by IMGT convention, running from the second conserved V-encoded cysteine to the conserved J-encoded phenylalanine. The earlier analysis of some 600 of the donors excluded sequences that lacked an unambiguous match to a single V gene segment. In an earlier analysis of about 590 of the donors, a V segment was called functional when productive rearrangements were above 56.7%, and segregating when the standard deviation between donors exceeded 5%. A statistical classification framework was developed to diagnose cytomegalovirus status using the catalog of TCR beta chain sequences. In a later analysis, V and J genes were assigned by comparing TCR nucleotide sequences against IMGT/GENE-DB human TR gene sequences. The TCRdist pipeline was used in a later analysis to assign CDR3 sequences and most-parsimonious VDJ recombination scenarios. In a later analysis, every TCR beta chain was defined by the combination of its CDR3 amino acid sequence and its V-gene family, and reads without a unique V-gene family were dropped. A later analysis removed 550 to 700 highly shared, low-generation-probability nucleotide sequences to deal with suspected cross-contamination and a sequencing artifact. In a later analysis, a clonal expansion index was calculated for each public chain from normalized within-repertoire ranks of inferred template counts. Generation probabilities in a later analysis came from a VDJ recombination model fitted to out-of-frame rearrangements, and those results were checked against IGoR. Hypergeometric tests were used in a later analysis to score TCR-TCR, TCR-HLA and TCR-CMV co-occurrence, with a repertoire-size bias correction applied to the TCR pairs. To estimate false discovery rates, a later analysis permuted the HLA or CMV assignments 20 times. In a later analysis, co-occurring TCRs were grouped with DBSCAN, and TCRdist sequence similarity was added when clustering was performed within HLA-allele-positive subsets. Repertoires with fewer than 30,000 or more than 120,000 public chains were left out of co-occurrence clustering, as were four to six repertoires with anomalous nucleotide sharing. TCRdb retrieved this table from immuneACCESS and kept in-frame rearrangements only. Not all clones are present; in checked studies, unresolved V genes account for under half, and no reason is known for the remainder. The V and J calls and clone size come from that table; D and trimming were worked out from the DNA. Counted in this sample were roughly 150,000 clones; 82% of them appeared once. The top ten constitute 0.9% to 1% of the sample.

This TCR derives from a girl aged 2-10 years in good health and CMV-seropositive. The sequenced sample was PBMCs. The chain uses TRBV13 and TRBJ2-1, with 9 middle bases fitting TRBD2. The DNA sequence reads TGTGCCAGCGGCGGGAGGGCGACCTACAATGAGCAGTTCTTC. It translates as CASGGRATYNEQFF.